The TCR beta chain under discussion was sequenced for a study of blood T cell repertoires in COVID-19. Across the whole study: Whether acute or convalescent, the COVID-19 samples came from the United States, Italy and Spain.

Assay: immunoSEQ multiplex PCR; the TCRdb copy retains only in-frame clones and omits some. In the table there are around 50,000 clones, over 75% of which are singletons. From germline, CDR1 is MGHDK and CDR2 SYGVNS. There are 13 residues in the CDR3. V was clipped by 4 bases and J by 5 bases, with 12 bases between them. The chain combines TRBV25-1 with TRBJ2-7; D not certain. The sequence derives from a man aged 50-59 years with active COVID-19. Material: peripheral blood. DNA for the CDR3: TGTGCCAGCAGTGGAGGCTCGTGGCACGAGCAGTACTTC. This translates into CASSGGSWHEQYF.